Listed below are T cell receptor beta chains from one sample, sequenced in a study of cytomegalovirus exposure and HLA in healthy donors. Clones were read by immunoSEQ multiplex PCR, and TCRdb kept only the in-frame ones, dropping some. The sample has about 160,000 clones; around 77% are singletons. The material sequenced was PBMCs. These receptors all stem from a man in his thirties or forties in good health and CMV-seropositive. The CDR3 runs from the conserved cysteine through the conserved F or W. Fields, in order: clone size, J gene, V gene, D gene, CDR3 DNA, CDR3 protein. D genes are given only for firm matches. Not all rows give a size; the values are once, few, many and, for expanded clones, a class.

. | TRBJ2-3 | TRBV5-1 | TRBD1 | TGCGCCAGCAGCTTTGGGACAGGGGGCCGAGATACGCAGTATTTT | CASSFGTGGRDTQYF
. | TRBJ2-6 | TRBV10-3 | . | TGTGCCATCAGCCGAGGGGGGGCCAACGTCCTGACTTTC | CAISRGGANVLTF
. | TRBJ2-7 | TRBV7-6 | TRBD1 | TGTGCCAGCAGCTTAGGTGACAGGGGGATAGGGGAGCAGTACTTC | CASSLGDRGIGEQYF
. | TRBJ2-5 | TRBV2 | . | TGTGCCAGCAGTCCCAGGGTCCAAGAGACCCAGTACTTC | CASSPRVQETQYF
few | TRBJ2-2 | TRBV2 | TRBD2 | TGTGCCAGCAGCGCGCCCCTAGCGGGGGTGCCCGTAAACACCGGGGAGCTGTTTTTT | CASSAPLAGVPVNTGELFF
. | TRBJ2-7 | TRBV14 | TRBD1 | TGTGCCAGCAGCCAATATATTGGACAGGGTTACGAGCAGTACTTC | CASSQYIGQGYEQYF
. | TRBJ2-1 | TRBV7-3 | TRBD2 | TGTGCCAGCAGCCCCCATAGCGGGGGGAGGAATGAGCAGTTCTTC | CASSPHSGGRNEQFF
. | TRBJ2-7 | TRBV25-1 | TRBD1 | TGTGCCAGCAGTGGTGGGACAGGGCTCGACGAGCAGTACTTC | CASSGGTGLDEQYF
few | TRBJ2-3 | TRBV5-4 | . | TGTGCCAGCAGCTTTAGAGAAGTCACAGATACGCAGTATTTT | CASSFREVTDTQYF
. | TRBJ2-1 | TRBV9 | TRBD2 | TGTGCCAGCAGCGTAGGTAGCGGGGTCGTCGATGAGCAGTTCTTC | CASSVGSGVVDEQFF
. | TRBJ1-6 | TRBV27 | TRBD1 | TGTGCCAGCAGCCGCGACAGGGGGATTTCTTCACCCCTCCACTTT | CASSRDRGISSPLHF
once | TRBJ2-7 | TRBV30 | . | TGTGCCTGGAGTGTCAGGGGCCACGAGCAGTACTTC | CAWSVRGHEQYF
. | TRBJ2-1 | TRBV5-4 | TRBD1 | TGTGCCAGCAGCCCCATGGAGAGGGGGCCGAGTAATGAGCAGTTCTTC | CASSPMERGPSNEQFF
few | TRBJ2-1 | TRBV9 | TRBD2 | TGTGCCAGCAGCGCAAGACTAGCGCAGGATGAGCAGTTCTTC | CASSARLAQDEQFF
. | TRBJ2-2 | TRBV4-1 | . | TGCGCCAGCAGCCAAGTTCCGTCAGGTCTGTCCGGGGAGCTGTTTTTT | CASSQVPSGLSGELFF
. | TRBJ2-2 | TRBV7-8 | TRBD1 | TGTGCCAGCAGCTTAGCACAGGGGCCCGGGGAGCTGTTTTTT | CASSLAQGPGELFF
. | TRBJ1-1 | TRBV5-6 | . | TGTGCCAGCAGCCGGGGGTTCGGCACTGAAGCTTTCTTT | CASSRGFGTEAFF
. | TRBJ1-3 | TRBV5-3 | . | TGTGCCAGAAGCTTGGACTTAGGTGGGGGCTCCTCTGGAAACACCATATATTTT | CARSLDLGGGSSGNTIYF
. | TRBJ1-5 | TRBV6-5 | TRBD1 | TGTGCCAGCAGTCCGACGACAGGGGTGAACCAGCCCCAGCATTTT | CASSPTTGVNQPQHF
. | TRBJ2-7 | TRBV14 | . | TGTGCCAGCAGCCAAGACTCGCTAACTGCTTACGAGCAGTACTTC | CASSQDSLTAYEQYF
. | TRBJ1-2 | TRBV19 | . | TGTGCCAGTAGCCAAGCGGCCAGTCTCGAGCCCAACTATGGCTACACCTTC | CASSQAASLEPNYGYTF
. | TRBJ1-1 | TRBV2 | . | TGTGCCAGCAGTGAAGAGCGTACGGACACTGAAGCTTTCTTT | CASSEERTDTEAFF
. | TRBJ2-5 | TRBV10-2 | . | TGCGCCAGCAGTGAGGGGGGGGAGACCCAGTACTTC | CASSEGGETQYF
. | TRBJ2-7 | TRBV12-2 | . | TGTGCAAGTCGCACACGACAAGCCTACGAGCAGTACTTC | CASRTRQAYEQYF
. | TRBJ2-2 | TRBV4-1 | TRBD2 | TGCGCCAGCAGCCTTTCTAGCGGGGGGGCCACCGGGGAGCTGTTTTTT | CASSLSSGGATGELFF
. | TRBJ1-5 | TRBV4-1 | . | TGCGCCAGCAGCCATGATTATACAGGCACGCCCCAGCATTTT | CASSHDYTGTPQHF
. | TRBJ2-7 | TRBV6-5 | . | TGTGCCAGCAGCTACTCAAGGCAGGGGGGATACGAGCAGTACTTC | CASSYSRQGGYEQYF
few | TRBJ1-2 | TRBV10-3 | TRBD1 | TGTGCCATCAGGACAGGGGAGGGCTATGGCTACACCTTC | CAIRTGEGYGYTF
. | TRBJ2-2 | TRBV10-2 | . | TGCGCCAGCAGCGGACAGACAAACCCCACCGGGGAGCTGTTTTTT | CASSGQTNPTGELFF
. | TRBJ1-2 | TRBV19 | . | TGTGCCAGTAATCCGCTGGGGGCGCTGGGCTACACCTTC | CASNPLGALGYTF
. | TRBJ2-5 | TRBV4-1 | TRBD1 | TGCGCCAGCAGCCAAGTTGGGGGGCCCACCGGGACAGGAACTCAAGAGACCCAGTACTTC | CASSQVGGPTGTGTQETQYF
once | TRBJ2-3 | TRBV6-4 | TRBD2 | TGTGCCAGCAGTGACGTGGCTAGCGGGGGCTCAGATACGCAGTATTTT | CASSDVASGGSDTQYF
. | TRBJ2-5 | TRBV27 | . | TGTGCCAGCAGTTGGGGGGTAGGGGAGACCCAGTACTTC | CASSWGVGETQYF
. | TRBJ2-7 | TRBV6-1 | . | TGTGCCAGCAGTGAAGGGACAGTCCCCTACGAGCAGTACTTC | CASSEGTVPYEQYF
. | TRBJ2-3 | TRBV13 | TRBD2 | TGTGCCAGCAGCTTAAAGGCGGGGGGCGTCACAGATACGCAGTATTTT | CASSLKAGGVTDTQYF
few | TRBJ2-7 | TRBV6-5 | TRBD1 | TGTGCCAGCAGTTACTCAGGACAGGGTAACTACGAGCAGTACTTC | CASSYSGQGNYEQYF
. | TRBJ2-2 | TRBV12-5 | . | TGTGCTAGGAGCCCGCGGGGTACTAACACCGGGGAGCTGTTTTTT | CARSPRGTNTGELFF
. | TRBJ2-5 | TRBV29-1 | TRBD1 | TGCAGCGTTCGAGGGCAGACAGGGGGAGGAAAAGAGACCCAGTACTTC | CSVRGQTGGGKETQYF
. | TRBJ2-7 | TRBV28 | TRBD1 | TGTGCCGGATCCTCGACAGGGAATGAGCAGTACTTC | CAGSSTGNEQYF
few | TRBJ2-7 | TRBV4-3 | TRBD1 | TGCGCCAGCAGCCCGGGACAGGGAGTCTCCTACGAGCAGTACTTC | CASSPGQGVSYEQYF
. | TRBJ1-5 | TRBV7-9 | . | TGTGCCAGCAGCTTAGGCCAGGGAGGGGGTCGGCAGCCCCAGCATTTT | CASSLGQGGGRQPQHF
. | TRBJ1-1 | TRBV15 | TRBD1 | TGTGCCACCAGCAGACCCGGACAGGGCATGGTAACTGAAGCTTTCTTT | CATSRPGQGMVTEAFF
. | TRBJ2-5 | TRBV9 | . | TGTGCCAGCAGCTCAGGGTTCCAAGAGACCCAGTACTTC | CASSSGFQETQYF
. | TRBJ1-4 | TRBV28 | . | TGTGCCAGCATGACAGGCCGTAATGAAAAACTGTTTTTT | CASMTGRNEKLFF